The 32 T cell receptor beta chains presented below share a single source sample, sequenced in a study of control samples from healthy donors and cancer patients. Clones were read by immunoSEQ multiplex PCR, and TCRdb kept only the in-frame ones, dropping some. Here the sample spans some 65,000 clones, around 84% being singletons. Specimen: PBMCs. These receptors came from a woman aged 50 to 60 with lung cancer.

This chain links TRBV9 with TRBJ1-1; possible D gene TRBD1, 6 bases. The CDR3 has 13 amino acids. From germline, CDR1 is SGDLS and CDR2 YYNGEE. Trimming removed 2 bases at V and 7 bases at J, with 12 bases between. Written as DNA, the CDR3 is TGTGCCAGCAGCGTCGGGGGCATGGGTGAAGCTTTCTTT. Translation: CASSVGGMGEAFF.

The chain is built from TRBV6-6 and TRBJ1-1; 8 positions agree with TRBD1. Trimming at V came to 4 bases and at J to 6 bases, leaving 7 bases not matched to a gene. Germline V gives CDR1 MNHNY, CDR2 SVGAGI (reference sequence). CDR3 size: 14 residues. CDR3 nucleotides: TGTGCCAGCAGTTCTCAGGGGGCCGTGGCTGAAGCTTTCTTT. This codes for CASSSQGAVAEAFF.

CDR3 loop: CASSQVTALNTEAFF. CDR3 in DNA: TGCGCCAGCAGCCAAGTAACGGCCCTGAACACTGAAGCTTTCTTT. The chain employs TRBV4-3 and TRBJ1-1; D unclear. V was clipped by 1 base and J by 0 bases, with 9 bases between them. CDR3 length: 15 residues. The germline gives CDR1 LGHNA, CDR2 YSLEER.

The CDR3 here is CASRRGQDQESYEQYF. CDR3 nucleotide sequence: TGCGCCAGCAGGAGGGGGCAGGACCAAGAATCCTACGAGCAGTACTTC. The rearrangement links TRBV10-2 to TRBJ2-7, with 7 bases fitting TRBD1. V lost 6 bases to trimming and J lost 1 base; unmatched junction nucleotides: 12. The germline gives CDR1 WSHSY, CDR2 SAAADI. The CDR3 spans 16 residues.

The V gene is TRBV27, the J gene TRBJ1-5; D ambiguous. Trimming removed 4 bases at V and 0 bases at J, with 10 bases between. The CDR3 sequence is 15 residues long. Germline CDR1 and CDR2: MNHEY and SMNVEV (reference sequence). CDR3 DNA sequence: TGTGCCAGCAGTTCTCGTAGGAATAGCAATCAGCCCCAGCATTTT. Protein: CASSSRRNSNQPQHF.

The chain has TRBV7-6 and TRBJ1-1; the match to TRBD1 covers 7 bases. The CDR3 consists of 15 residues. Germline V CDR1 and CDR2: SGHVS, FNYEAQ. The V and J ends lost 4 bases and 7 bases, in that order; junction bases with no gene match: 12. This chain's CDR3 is CASSYRGPGHSEAFF. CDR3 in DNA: TGTGCCAGCAGCTACAGGGGACCAGGTCATAGTGAAGCTTTCTTT.

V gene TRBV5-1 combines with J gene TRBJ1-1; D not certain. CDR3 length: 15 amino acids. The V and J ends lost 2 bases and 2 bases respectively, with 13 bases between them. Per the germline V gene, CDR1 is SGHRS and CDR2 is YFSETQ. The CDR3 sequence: CASSFVSGRNTEAFF. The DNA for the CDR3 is TGCGCCAGCAGCTTCGTTTCGGGGAGAAACACTGAAGCTTTCTTT.

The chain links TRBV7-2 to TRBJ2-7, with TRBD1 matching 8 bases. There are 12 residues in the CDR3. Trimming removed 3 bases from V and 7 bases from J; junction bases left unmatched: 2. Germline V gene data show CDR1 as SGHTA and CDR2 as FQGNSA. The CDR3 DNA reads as TGTGCCAGCAGCTTCGGGACAGGAGAGCAGTACTTC. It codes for CASSFGTGEQYF. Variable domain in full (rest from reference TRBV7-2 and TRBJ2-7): GAGVSQSPSNKVTEKGKDVELRCDPISGHTALYWYRQSLGQGLEFLIYFQGNSAPDKSGLPSDRFSAERTGGSVSTLTIQRTQQEDSAVYLCASSFGTGEQYFGPGTRLTVT.

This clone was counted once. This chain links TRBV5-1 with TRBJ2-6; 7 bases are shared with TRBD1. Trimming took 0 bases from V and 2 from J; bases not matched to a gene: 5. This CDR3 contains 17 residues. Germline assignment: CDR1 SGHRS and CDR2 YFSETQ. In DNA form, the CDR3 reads TGCGCCAGCAGCTTGGGATTCCAGGGGGCTGGGGCCAACGTCCTGACTTTC. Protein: CASSLGFQGAGANVLTF.

CDR3 in amino acids: CASSIDLGGVGEQYF. CDR3 DNA: TGTGCCAGTAGTATAGATCTCGGGGGAGTGGGCGAGCAGTACTTC. This rearrangement joins TRBV19 to TRBJ2-7; tentative D call: TRBD2 (6 bases). The CDR3 is 15 residues long. V shed 0 bases and J shed 6 bases, with 15 bases lying between them. In germline, CDR1 is LNHDA, CDR2 SQIVND (reference sequence).

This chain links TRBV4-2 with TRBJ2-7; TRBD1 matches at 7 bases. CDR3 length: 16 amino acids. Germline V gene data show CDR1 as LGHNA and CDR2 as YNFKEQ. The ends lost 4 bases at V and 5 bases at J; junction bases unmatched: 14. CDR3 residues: CASSPDWGRGSDEQYF. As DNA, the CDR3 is TGTGCCAGCAGCCCGGATTGGGGCAGGGGGTCTGACGAGCAGTACTTC.

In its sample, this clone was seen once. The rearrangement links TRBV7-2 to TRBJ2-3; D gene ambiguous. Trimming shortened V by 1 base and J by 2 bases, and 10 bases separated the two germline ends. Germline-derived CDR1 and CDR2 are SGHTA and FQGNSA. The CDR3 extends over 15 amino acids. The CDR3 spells CASSLGRPTTDTQYF. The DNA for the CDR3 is TGTGCCAGCAGCTTAGGCAGGCCAACCACAGATACGCAGTATTTT.

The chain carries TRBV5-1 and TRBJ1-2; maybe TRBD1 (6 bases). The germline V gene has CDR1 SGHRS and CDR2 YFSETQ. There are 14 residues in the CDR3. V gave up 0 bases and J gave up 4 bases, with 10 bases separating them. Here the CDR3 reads CASSLDRVVYGYTF. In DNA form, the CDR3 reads TGCGCCAGCAGCTTGGACAGGGTGGTCTATGGCTACACCTTC.

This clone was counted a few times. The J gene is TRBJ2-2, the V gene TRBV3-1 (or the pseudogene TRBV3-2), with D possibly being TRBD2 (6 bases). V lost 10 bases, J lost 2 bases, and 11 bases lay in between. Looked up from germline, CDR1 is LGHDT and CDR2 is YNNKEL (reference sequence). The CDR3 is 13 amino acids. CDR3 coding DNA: TGTGCCACGCGGGACCGTAACACCGGGGAGCTGTTTTTT. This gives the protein CATRDRNTGELFF.

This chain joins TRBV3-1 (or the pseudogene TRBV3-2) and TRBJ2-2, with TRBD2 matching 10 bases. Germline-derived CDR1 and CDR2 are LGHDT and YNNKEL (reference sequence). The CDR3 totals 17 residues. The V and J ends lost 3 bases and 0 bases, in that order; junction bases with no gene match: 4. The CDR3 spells CASSQDSGGSNTGELFF. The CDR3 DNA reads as TGTGCCAGCAGCCAGGATAGCGGGGGGTCGAACACCGGGGAGCTGTTTTTT.

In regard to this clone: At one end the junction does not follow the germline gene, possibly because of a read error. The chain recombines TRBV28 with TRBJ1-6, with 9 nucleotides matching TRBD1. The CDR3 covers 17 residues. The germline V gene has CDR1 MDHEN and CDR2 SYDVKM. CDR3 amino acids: CASSLWTGEEGNSPLHF. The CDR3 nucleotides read TGTGCCAGCAGTCTATGGACAGGGGAGGAAGGGAATTCACCCCTCCACTTT.

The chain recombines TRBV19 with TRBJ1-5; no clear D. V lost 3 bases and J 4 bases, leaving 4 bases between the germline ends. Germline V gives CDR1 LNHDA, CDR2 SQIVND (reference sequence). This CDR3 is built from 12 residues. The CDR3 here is CASSIGNQPQHF. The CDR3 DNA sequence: TGTGCCAGTAGTATTGGGAATCAGCCCCAGCATTTT.

The CDR3, as DNA: TGTGCCAGCAGTGAAGCGGGGCACGCTGAAGCTTTCTTT. It encodes CASSEAGHAEAFF. The chain employs TRBV2 and TRBJ1-1, with a tentative D call TRBD1 (5 bases). Germline V gene lookup returns CDR1 SNHLY and CDR2 FYNNEI. Between the trimmed V and J ends, which lost 0 bases and 6 bases, there was a span of 8 bases. The CDR3 extends over 13 amino acids.

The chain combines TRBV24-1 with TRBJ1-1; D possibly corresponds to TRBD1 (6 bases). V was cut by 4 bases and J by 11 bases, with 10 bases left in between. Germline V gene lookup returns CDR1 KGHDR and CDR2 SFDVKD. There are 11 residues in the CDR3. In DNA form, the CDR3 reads TGTGCCACCAGTGAGGGGGCGCGGGCTTTCTTT. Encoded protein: CATSEGARAFF.

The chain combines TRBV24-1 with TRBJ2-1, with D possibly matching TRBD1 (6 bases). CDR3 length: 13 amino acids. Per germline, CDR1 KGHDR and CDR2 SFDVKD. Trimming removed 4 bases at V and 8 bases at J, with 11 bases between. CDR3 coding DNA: TGTGCCACCAGTGAGTCAGGGACACATGAGCAGTTCTTC. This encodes CATSESGTHEQFF.

CDR3: CASSLGQGLITGELFF. CDR3 sequence (DNA): TGTGCCAGCAGCTTAGGACAGGGGCTTATCACCGGGGAGCTGTTTTTT. This rearrangement joins TRBV11-2 to TRBJ2-2; 8 bases are a match to TRBD1. CDR1 and CDR2 (germline): SGHAT, FQNNGV. This CDR3 is built from 16 residues. V was pared by 1 base and J by 4 bases, with 5 bases of the junction left unmatched. The entire variable domain, with the rest obtained from reference TRBV11-2 and TRBJ2-2, is as follows: EAGVAQSPRYKIIEKRQSVAFWCNPISGHATLYWYQQILGQGPKLLIQFQNNGVVDDSQLPKDRFSAERLKGVDSTLKIQPAKLEDSAVYLCASSLGQGLITGELFFGEGSRLTVL.

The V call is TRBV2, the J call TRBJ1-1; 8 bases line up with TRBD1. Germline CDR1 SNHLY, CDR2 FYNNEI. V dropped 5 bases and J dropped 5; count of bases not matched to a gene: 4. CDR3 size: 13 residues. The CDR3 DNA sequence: TGTGCCAGCAGTATGGACAGGGAGACTGAAGCTTTCTTT. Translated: CASSMDRETEAFF. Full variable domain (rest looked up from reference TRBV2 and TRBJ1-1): EPEVTQTPSHQVTQMGQEVILRCVPISNHLYFYWYRQILGQKVEFLVSFYNNEISEKSEIFDDQFSVERPDGSNFTLKIRSTKLEDSAMYFCASSMDRETEAFFGQGTRLTVV.

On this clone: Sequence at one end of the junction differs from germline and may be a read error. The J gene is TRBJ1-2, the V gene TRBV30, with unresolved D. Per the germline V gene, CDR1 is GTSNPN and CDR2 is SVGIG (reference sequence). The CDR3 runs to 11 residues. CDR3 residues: CAWSAGRRSYF. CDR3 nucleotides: TGTGCCTGGAGTGCGGGCAGGCGGTCTTACTTC.

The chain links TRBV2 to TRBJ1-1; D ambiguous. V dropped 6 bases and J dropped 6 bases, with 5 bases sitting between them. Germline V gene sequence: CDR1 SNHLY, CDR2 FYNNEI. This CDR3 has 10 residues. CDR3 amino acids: CASSVAEAFF. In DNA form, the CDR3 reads TGTGCCAGCAGCGTGGCTGAAGCTTTCTTT.

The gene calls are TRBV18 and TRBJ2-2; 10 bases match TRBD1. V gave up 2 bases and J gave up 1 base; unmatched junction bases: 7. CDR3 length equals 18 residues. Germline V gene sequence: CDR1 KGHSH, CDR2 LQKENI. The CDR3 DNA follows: TGTGCCAGCTCACCAAAATTGGACAGGGGGTTGAACACCGGGGAGCTGTTTTTT. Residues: CASSPKLDRGLNTGELFF.

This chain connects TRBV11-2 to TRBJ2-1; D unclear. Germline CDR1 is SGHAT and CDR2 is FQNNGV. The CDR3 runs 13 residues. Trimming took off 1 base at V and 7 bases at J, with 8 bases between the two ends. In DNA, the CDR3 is TGTGCCAGCAGCTTAGGAGTTTCGAATGAGCAGTTCTTC. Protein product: CASSLGVSNEQFF.

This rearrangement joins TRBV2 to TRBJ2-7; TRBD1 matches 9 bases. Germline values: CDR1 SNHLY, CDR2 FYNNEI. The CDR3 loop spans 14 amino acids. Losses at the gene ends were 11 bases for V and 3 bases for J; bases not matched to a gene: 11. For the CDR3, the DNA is TGTGCCGGAAGAAACAGGGGGCCAGACTACGAGCAGTACTTC. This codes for CAGRNRGPDYEQYF.

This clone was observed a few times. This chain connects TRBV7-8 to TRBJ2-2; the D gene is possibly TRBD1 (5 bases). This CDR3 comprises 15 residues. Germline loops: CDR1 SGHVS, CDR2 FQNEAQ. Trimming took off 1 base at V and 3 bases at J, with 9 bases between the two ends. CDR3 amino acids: CASSLGVGDTGELFF. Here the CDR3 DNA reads TGTGCCAGCAGCTTAGGGGTAGGGGACACCGGGGAGCTGTTTTTT. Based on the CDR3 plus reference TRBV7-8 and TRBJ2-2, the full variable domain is GAGVSQSPRYKVAKRGQDVALRCDPISGHVSLFWYQQALGQGPEFLTYFQNEAQLDKSGLPSDRFFAERPEGSVSTLKIQRTQQEDSAVYLCASSLGVGDTGELFFGEGSRLTVL.

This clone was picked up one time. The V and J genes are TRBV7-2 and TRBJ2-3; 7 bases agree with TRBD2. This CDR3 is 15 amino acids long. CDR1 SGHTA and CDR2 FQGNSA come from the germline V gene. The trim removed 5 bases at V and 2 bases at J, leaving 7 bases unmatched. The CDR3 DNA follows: TGTGCCAGCAGCCGTGGGGGGGGGAACACAGATACGCAGTATTTT. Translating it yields CASSRGGGNTDTQYF.

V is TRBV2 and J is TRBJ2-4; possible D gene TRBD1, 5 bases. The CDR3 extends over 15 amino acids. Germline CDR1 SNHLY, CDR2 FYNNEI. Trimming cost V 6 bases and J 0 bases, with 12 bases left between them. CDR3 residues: CASSQDTLAKNIQYF. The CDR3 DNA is TGTGCCAGCAGCCAGGACACCTTAGCCAAAAACATTCAGTACTTC.

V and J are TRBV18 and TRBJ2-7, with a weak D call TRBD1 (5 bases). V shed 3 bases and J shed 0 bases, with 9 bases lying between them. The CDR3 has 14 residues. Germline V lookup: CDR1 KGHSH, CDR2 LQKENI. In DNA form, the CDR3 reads TGTGCCAGCTCACCCCCGACAGACTCCTACGAGCAGTACTTC. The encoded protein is CASSPPTDSYEQYF. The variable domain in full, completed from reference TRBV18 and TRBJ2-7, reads NAGVMQNPRHLVRRRGQEARLRCSPMKGHSHVYWYRQLPEEGLKFMVYLQKENIIDESGMPKERFSAEFPKEGPSILRIQQVVRGDSAAYFCASSPPTDSYEQYFGPGTRLTVT.

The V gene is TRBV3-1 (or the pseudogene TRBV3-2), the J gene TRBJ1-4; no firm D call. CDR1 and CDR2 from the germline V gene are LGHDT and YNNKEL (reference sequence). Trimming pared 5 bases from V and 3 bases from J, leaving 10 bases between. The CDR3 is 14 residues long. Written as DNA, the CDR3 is TGTGCCAGCAGCGTTGGACGGTCTAATGAAAAACTGTTTTTT. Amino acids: CASSVGRSNEKLFF.